The rows below give T cell receptor beta chains drawn from one sample of a study of blood T cell repertoires in COVID-19. Profiling relied on immunoSEQ multiplex PCR, and the TCRdb table lists in-frame clones only, not all of them. The data show 350,000 or so clones, 65% to 85% seen once. Sequenced: peripheral blood. These receptors were obtained from a man younger than 40 with active or convalescent COVID-19. Each CDR3 is given with its conserved first and last residue. D genes are given only for firm matches. A row's size may be missing; if present it is once, few, many or a size class.

- TRBJ2-3 TRBV7-3 - TGTGCCAGCAGCTTACCTATCTCCGGGGGAACAGATACGCAGTATTTT CASSLPISGGTDTQYF
TRBD2 TRBJ2-3 TRBV29-1 - TGCAGCGTTGAAAGGGGAGGGTTGGCAGATACGCAGTATTTT CSVERGGLADTQYF
TRBD2 TRBJ2-7 TRBV5-5 - TGTGCCAGCAGCTGGGGGCCGGGGGGGCCCTACGAGCAGTACTTC CASSWGPGGPYEQYF
- TRBJ1-2 TRBV19 - TGTGCCAGTAAGGCCAGGGTTGTTGGTGGCTACACCTTC CASKARVVGGYTF
TRBD1 TRBJ1-2 TRBV5-1 once TGCGCCAGCAGTGGACAGGGGCTTGAGGGCTACACCTTC CASSGQGLEGYTF
- TRBJ1-5 TRBV12-3/TRBV12-4 - TGTGCCAGCAGTCTAGGGAGTCAGCCCCAGCATTTT CASSLGSQPQHF
- TRBJ1-1 TRBV5-4 - TGTGCCAGCAGCTTGGCCGCAGTGAACACTGAAGCTTTCTTT CASSLAAVNTEAFF
- TRBJ1-4 TRBV19 - TGTGCCAGTAGTATAGAAGGGGAGGAGAATGAAAAACTGTTTTTT CASSIEGEENEKLFF
TRBD1 TRBJ1-6 TRBV7-2 few TGTGCCAGCAGCTCTCTGGACAGGGTCACCCTCCACTTT CASSSLDRVTLHF
TRBD1 TRBJ2-5 TRBV19 once TGTGCCAGTAGTGCTACACAGGGGGCGGGAGAGACCCAGTACTTC CASSATQGAGETQYF
- TRBJ2-3 TRBV7-9 - TGTGCCAGCAGCCGTGCAGGGGATACGCAGTATTTT CASSRAGDTQYF
- TRBJ1-4 TRBV20-1 - TGCAGTGCTTCCGAGGAAGAAAAACTGTTTTTT CSASEEEKLFF
- TRBJ2-4 TRBV29-1 - TGCAGCGTTGAGGGTCAGGGTGACATTCAGTACTTC CSVEGQGDIQYF
TRBD1 TRBJ1-4 TRBV5-4 - TGTGCCAGCAGTTTGGGACAGAGTAATGAAAAACTGTTTTTT CASSLGQSNEKLFF
TRBD2 TRBJ2-1 TRBV7-9 - TGTGCCAGCAGCTCCGGACTAGCGGGAGGCCTCTACAATGAGCAGTTCTTC CASSSGLAGGLYNEQFF
TRBD1 TRBJ1-4 TRBV19 - TGTGCCAGTAGTCAAATAGACAGGGGGACGAAAAAACTGTTTTTT CASSQIDRGTKKLFF